One sample yielded the 18 T cell receptor beta chains listed below, sequenced in a study of metastatic and nonmetastatic thyroid tumors. TCRdb reprocessed the PCR reads using MiXCR. The data show about 40,000 clones, with about a sixth seen just once and 8% to 10% held by the top ten. Patients were all untreated before their thyroid surgery. Sample: tumor tissue. The receptors come from a female donor with papillary thyroid cancer or a benign thyroid nodule (not recorded which). Some clones in this sample may be carry-over from other donors' samples.

The count of this clone is one. The J gene is TRBJ1-2, the V gene TRBV7-9; no definite D call. The CDR3 runs 13 residues. V was cut by 5 bases and J by 7 bases, with 14 bases left in between. Germline assignment: CDR1 SEHNR and CDR2 FQNEAQ (reference sequence). The CDR3 DNA reads as TGTGCCAGCAGCCCCAGCCTTCCCCGTGGCTACACCTTC. Translating it yields CASSPSLPRGYTF.

This clone occurred many times. The sample contains more than one DNA sequence encoding this CDR3. V and J are TRBV12-5 and TRBJ2-3; D remains unclear. Trimming left V 6 bases short and J 6 bases short, with 16 bases between. The CDR3 runs to 14 residues. Germline lookup yields CDR1 LGHNT and CDR2 FRNRAP. The chain's CDR3 is CASGRLSLGDTQYF. The CDR3 region has the DNA TGTGCTAGTGGCCGACTCTCCCTAGGGGATACGCAGTATTTT.

This clone came up many times. The chain employs TRBV11-1 and TRBJ1-1; tentative D call: TRBD1 (5 bases). Trimming removed 8 bases from V and 6 bases from J, with 13 bases in between. Germline V gives CDR1 SGHAT, CDR2 FQDESV (reference sequence). This CDR3 has 12 residues. This chain's CDR3 is CASGGGGPEAFF. The CDR3 nucleotides read TGTGCCAGCGGGGGAGGTGGGCCTGAAGCTTTCTTT.

This clone came up a few times. This may stem from a read error, because a much larger clone lies one nucleotide away. Because the CDR3 is missing its conserved closing phenylalanine or tryptophan, this is likely a read error. The chain employs TRBV27 and TRBJ2-3; weak D call: TRBD1 (6 bases). CDR1 and CDR2 (germline): MNHEY, SMNVEV (reference sequence). The CDR3 extends over 13 amino acids. Trimming cost V 5 bases and J 2 bases, with 8 bases left between them. The CDR3 sequence: CASSRQVTDTQYL. As DNA, the CDR3 is TGTGCCAGCAGTCGACAGGTCACAGATACGCAGTATTTA.

Ten or more counts support this clone. This specimen includes other DNA sequences encoding the same CDR3. The V gene is TRBV27, the J gene TRBJ2-1; TRBD2 agrees at 8 bases. The CDR3 has 13 residues. Trimming cost V 5 bases and J 6 bases; bases outside gene matches: 3. The germline gives CDR1 MNHEY, CDR2 SMNVEV (reference sequence). The CDR3 nucleotides read TGTGCCAGCAGTCCCGGACTAGCCAATGAGCAGTTCTTC. Its protein is CASSPGLANEQFF.

This clone was recorded many times. This rearrangement joins TRBV7-9 to TRBJ2-7, with TRBD2 identical over 9 bases. Germline loops: CDR1 SEHNR, CDR2 FQNEAQ (reference sequence). With V trimmed by 5 bases and J by 1 base, 6 bases remained unmatched. The CDR3 covers 15 residues. The CDR3 nucleotides read TGTGCCAGCAGCCCCGGGACTAGCCTATCCTACGAGCAGTACTTC. Translation gives CASSPGTSLSYEQYF. The whole variable domain, remainder taken from reference TRBV7-9 and TRBJ2-7, is DTGVSQNPRHKITKRGQNVTFRCDPISEHNRLYWYRQTLGQGPEFLTYFQNEAQLEKSRLLSDRFSAERPKGSFSTLEIQRTEQGDSAMYLCASSPGTSLSYEQYFGPGTRLTVT.

Ten or more counts support this clone. The chain couples TRBV20-1 to TRBJ2-2; possibly TRBD2 for D (10 bases). The CDR3 length is 20 residues. V was clipped by 2 bases and J by 8 bases, with 33 bases between them. Germline V CDR1 and CDR2: DFQATT, SNEGSKA (reference sequence). The CDR3 spells CSARIPGQGLTSGKSGELFF. The CDR3 DNA reads as TGCAGTGCTAGAATCCCGGGACAGGGACTTACTAGCGGGAAATCTGGGGAGCTGTTTTTT.

This clone has at least ten counts. Here the CDR3 reads CASSFPSSGRTYEQYF. DNA of the CDR3: TGCGCCAGCAGCTTTCCTTCTAGCGGGAGAACGTACGAGCAGTACTTC. The chain carries TRBV5-1 and TRBJ2-7; 10 bases map to TRBD2. Germline CDR1 and CDR2: SGHRS and YFSETQ. This CDR3 is 16 amino acids long. Trimming at V came to 2 bases and at J to 4 bases, leaving 9 bases not matched to a gene.

This clone appeared many times. The J gene is TRBJ2-1, the V gene TRBV20-1; D could derive from TRBD1 or TRBD2 (5 bases each). The germline V gene encodes CDR1 DFQATT and CDR2 SNEGSKA (reference sequence). V was cut by 3 bases and J by 2 bases, with 14 bases left in between. CDR3 length equals 15 residues. This CDR3 reads CSASEAGTAYNEQFF. The CDR3 DNA reads as TGCAGTGCTAGCGAGGCAGGGACGGCCTACAATGAGCAGTTCTTC.

This clone has at least ten counts. The chain joins TRBV30 to TRBJ1-5, with D possibly TRBD1 on 6 matching bases. The CDR3 length is 14 residues. CDR1 GTSNPN and CDR2 SVGIG come from the germline V gene (reference sequence). Trimming took 0 bases from V and 5 from J, leaving 11 bases between them. CDR3 sequence (DNA): TGTGCCTGGAGTGTTCGGCAGGGGTATCAGCCCCAGCATTTT. It codes for CAWSVRQGYQPQHF.

This clone was counted many times. This chain uses TRBV15 with TRBJ1-1, with D perhaps TRBD1 (5 bases). V lost 0 bases to trimming and J lost 10 bases, with 12 bases between them. This CDR3 spans 13 amino acids. The germline CDR1 and CDR2 sequences are LNHNV and YYDKDF (reference sequence). CDR3 residues: CATSREGGARAFF. DNA of the CDR3: TGTGCCACCAGCAGAGAAGGCGGGGCCCGAGCTTTCTTT.

With regard to this clone: This may arise from a read error, as a much more abundant clone is one base away. The chain uses TRBV5-4 and TRBJ1-1; tentatively, D is TRBD1 (6 bases). The CDR3 runs to 13 residues. CDR1 is SGHNT and CDR2 is YYREEE in the germline V gene (reference sequence). In nucleotides, the CDR3 is TGTGTCAGCAGGCCCTCCGGGACACAAGAAGCTTTCTTT. Protein product: CVSRPSGTQEAFF. The variable domain in full, completed from reference TRBV5-4 and TRBJ1-1, reads ETGVTQSPTHLIKTRGQQVTLRCSSQSGHNTVSWYQQALGQGPQFIFQYYREEENGRGNFPPRFSGLQFPNYSSELNVNALELDDSALYLCVSRPSGTQEAFFGQGTRLTVV.

In its sample, this clone was seen many times. The J gene is TRBJ1-4, the V gene TRBV7-2, with 7 bases matching TRBD1. The CDR3 extends over 14 amino acids. CDR1 and CDR2 from the germline V gene are SGHTA and FQGNSA. Trimming removed 1 base from V and 8 bases from J; junction bases left unmatched: 4. This CDR3 reads CASSLDRTGEKLFF. Here the CDR3 DNA reads TGTGCCAGCAGCTTAGATAGGACAGGCGAAAAACTGTTTTTT.

This clone qualifies as medium-sized. The V and J genes are TRBV12-3 or TRBV12-4 and TRBJ2-7, with 8 bases lining up with TRBD1. This CDR3 has 15 amino acids. V shed 6 bases, J shed 1 base, and the junction held 8 bases outside the gene matches. The CDR3 reads CASRQGQAPSYEQYF. CDR3 coding DNA: TGTGCCAGCAGACAGGGACAGGCACCTTCCTACGAGCAGTACTTC.

Only one count was recorded for this clone. This chain joins TRBV5-1 and TRBJ2-5; the D call may be TRBD1 or TRBD2 (6 bases each). There are 16 residues in the CDR3. Germline values: CDR1 SGHRS, CDR2 YFSETQ. V was shortened by 3 bases and J by 3 bases, with 18 bases between the two germline ends. DNA of the CDR3: TGCGCCAGCAGCTCTCGACTAGAGGGGGACAAAGAGACCCAGTACTTC. This gives the protein CASSSRLEGDKETQYF. The complete variable domain, with remaining parts taken from reference TRBV5-1 and TRBJ2-5, reads KAGVTQTPRYLIKTRGQQVTLSCSPISGHRSVSWYQQTPGQGLQFLFEYFSETQRNKGNFPGRFSGRQFSNSRSEMNVSTLELGDSALYLCASSSRLEGDKETQYFGPGTRLLVL.

The chain combines TRBV7-9 with TRBJ2-7, with 8 bases fitting TRBD1. Trimming at V came to 5 bases and at J to 5 bases, leaving 11 bases not matched to a gene. The germline V gene has CDR1 SEHNR and CDR2 FQNEAQ (reference sequence). The CDR3 is made up of 15 amino acids. The CDR3 coding sequence is TGTGCCAGCAGCCAGACCAGGGGGCGGGCTGACGAGCAGTACTTC. Protein product: CASSQTRGRADEQYF.

This clone was seen many times. The J gene is TRBJ2-3, the V gene TRBV12-3 or TRBV12-4; TRBD2 matches 13 bases. This CDR3 region has 15 residues. The ends lost 7 bases at V and 6 bases at J; junction bases unmatched: 7. In DNA, the CDR3 is TGTGCCAGCAACCCGGGACTAGCGGGAATGGATACGCAGTATTTT. Translation: CASNPGLAGMDTQYF.

Relative to its sample, this clone is medium-sized (0.01 to 0.1%). V usage is TRBV30 and J usage is TRBJ2-7; possible D gene TRBD1, 5 bases. The CDR3 is made up of 13 amino acids. From germline, CDR1 is GTSNPN and CDR2 SVGIG (reference sequence). Trimming took off 4 bases at V and 0 bases at J, with 10 bases between the two ends. Written as DNA, the CDR3 is TGTGCCTGGACTGACAGTTACTCCTACGAGCAGTACTTC. Translation: CAWTDSYSYEQYF.